Sequencing of this TCR beta chain was carried out in a study of T cells of healthy individuals. TCRdb re-called the 5' RACE reads through MiXCR, storing one row per CDR3 protein. The repertoire has about 100,000 distinct CDR3 sequences, around 17% of them found once; the top ten carry approximately 6%. V lost 3 bases and J lost 5; bases outside the gene matches: 6. This CDR3 is built from 15 residues. The source is a human donor in good health. The chain carries TRBV12-3 or TRBV12-4 and TRBJ1-5; 8 bases fit TRBD1. The CDR3 sequence: CASSFLDRDHQPQHF. The DNA of the CDR3 is TGTGCCAGCAGTTTTCTGGACAGGGACCATCAGCCCCAGCATTTT.